The next 16 T cell receptor beta chains were all read from a single sample in a study of T cells after yellow fever vaccination. TCRdb analysed the 5' RACE reads with MiXCR anew, one entry per CDR3 protein. This repertoire shows tens of thousands of distinct CDR3 sequences, approximately 7% found once; its top ten account for 35% to 45%. Sequenced here: CD8+ T cells sorted from PBMCs, sampled 5 days after the first yellow fever vaccination. The source of these receptors is a man younger than 35 who received the YFV17D yellow fever vaccine.

This clonotype was seen many times. This sequence joins TRBV15 and TRBJ2-1, with 8 nucleotides matching TRBD1. V lost 5 bases, J lost 3 bases, and 6 bases stayed unmatched. This CDR3 spans 15 amino acids. CDR1 and CDR2 (germline): LNHNV, YYDKDF (reference sequence). As DNA, the CDR3 is TGTGCCACCAGCTTGGCCGGGACAGGCTACAATGAGCAGTTCTTC. It yields the protein CATSLAGTGYNEQFF.

This clonotype showed up many times. The chain uses TRBV10-3 and TRBJ2-1, with 10 bases matching TRBD2. This CDR3 comprises 14 residues. Unmatched junction bases numbered 8, after V lost 11 bases and J lost 4 bases. Looked up from germline, CDR1 is ENHRY and CDR2 is SYGVKD. The CDR3 bases are TGTGCCTCTCAAAGCGGGGGGGTATACAATGAGCAGTTCTTC. It specifies CASQSGGVYNEQFF.

The sample holds a few counts of this clonotype. This chain uses TRBV7-9 with TRBJ2-7; D possibly corresponds to TRBD1 (5 bases). Germline CDR1 SEHNR, CDR2 FQNEAQ (reference sequence). The CDR3 is made up of 14 amino acids. Trimming stripped 4 bases from V and 4 bases from J, with 14 bases between. The CDR3 DNA reads as TGTGCCAGCAGCTGGGCAGGGCAAGAGTACGAGCAGTACTTC. Protein sequence: CASSWAGQEYEQYF.

Many counts were recorded for this clonotype. V is TRBV28 and J is TRBJ2-2; a weak D match, TRBD1 (5 bases). V lost 2 bases and J 4 bases, leaving 17 bases between the germline ends. Germline-derived CDR1 and CDR2 are MDHEN and SYDVKM. The CDR3 extends over 17 amino acids. The CDR3 region has the DNA TGTGCCAGCAGTTTAGCCAGTCCCCCAGGGCTCACCGGGGAGCTGTTTTTT. Translated: CASSLASPPGLTGELFF. The full variable domain, in which reference TRBV28 and TRBJ2-2 provide the parts outside the CDR3, is DVKVTQSSRYLVKRTGEKVFLECVQDMDHENMFWYRQDPGLGLRLIYFSYDVKMKEKGDIPEGYSVSREKKERFSLILESASTNQTSMYLCASSLASPPGLTGELFFGEGSRLTVL.

This rearrangement joins TRBV7-2 to TRBJ2-2; D uncertain. CDR1 SGHTA and CDR2 FQGNSA come from the germline V gene. Trimming shortened V by 2 bases and J by 2 bases, and 12 bases separated the two germline ends. CDR3 length: 16 amino acids. The CDR3 protein is CASSLIYGPNTGELFF. CDR3 bases: TGTGCCAGCAGCTTAATTTATGGCCCAAACACCGGGGAGCTGTTTTTT. The entire variable domain, with the rest obtained from reference TRBV7-2 and TRBJ2-2, is as follows: GAGVSQSPSNKVTEKGKDVELRCDPISGHTALYWYRQSLGQGLEFLIYFQGNSAPDKSGLPSDRFSAERTGGSVSTLTIQRTQQEDSAVYLCASSLIYGPNTGELFFGEGSRLTVL.

This clonotype appeared many times. The rearrangement links TRBV7-9 to TRBJ1-2; the match to TRBD1 covers 7 bases. The CDR3 consists of 14 residues. The V gene end was trimmed by 5 bases and the J gene end by 2 bases; junction bases not matched to a gene: 5. CDR1 and CDR2 from the germline V gene are SEHNR and FQNEAQ (reference sequence). The CDR3 region is CASSQGGHNYGYTF. CDR3 DNA sequence: TGTGCCAGCAGCCAGGGGGGCCACAACTATGGCTACACCTTC.

This clonotype was observed a handful of times. The V and J genes are TRBV9 and TRBJ2-7; 8 nucleotides match TRBD1. The V gene end was trimmed by 2 bases and the J gene end by 5 bases; junction bases not matched to a gene: 6. CDR1 and CDR2 (germline): SGDLS, YYNGEE. CDR3 length: 14 amino acids. The CDR3 coding sequence is TGTGCCAGCAGCGTTAGGCCGGGACAGGACGAGCAGTACTTC. This gives the protein CASSVRPGQDEQYF. The full variable domain, in which reference TRBV9 and TRBJ2-7 provide the parts outside the CDR3, is DSGVTQTPKHLITATGQRVTLRCSPRSGDLSVYWYQQSLDQGLQFLIQYYNGEERAKGNILERFSAQQFPDLHSELNLSSLELGDSALYFCASSVRPGQDEQYFGPGTRLTVT.

This clonotype has a handful of counts. This chain connects TRBV12-3 or TRBV12-4 to TRBJ2-4; 7 nucleotides line up with TRBD2. The CDR3 has 14 amino acids. Trimming at V came to 7 bases and at J to 6 bases, leaving 9 bases not matched to a gene. CDR3 in DNA: TGTGCCAGCATCTGGGAGGGTATGGCAAACATTCAGTACTTC. This codes for CASIWEGMANIQYF.

This clonotype was observed many times. The rearrangement uses TRBV5-6 and TRBJ2-1; D remains unclear. V lost 6 bases and J 0 bases, leaving 7 bases between the germline ends. The CDR3 loop spans 13 amino acids. CDR1 is SGHDT, CDR2 YYEEEE, per germline. This chain's CDR3 is CASMFSSYNEQFF. The CDR3 DNA reads TGTGCCAGCATGTTCAGCTCCTACAATGAGCAGTTCTTC.

This clonotype turned up a few times. V and J are TRBV7-9 and TRBJ2-3; TRBD2 might be the D (5 bases). This CDR3 comprises 17 residues. CDR1 is SEHNR, CDR2 FQNEAQ, per germline (reference sequence). Trimming removed 5 bases at V and 3 bases at J, with 21 bases between. The DNA of the CDR3 is TGTGCCAGCAGCCCACCCCCCTGGAGGATGAGTACAGATACGCAGTATTTT. It is translated as CASSPPPWRMSTDTQYF.

This clonotype came up many times. The chain employs TRBV9 and TRBJ1-6; D not resolved. Per the germline V gene, CDR1 is SGDLS and CDR2 is YYNGEE. The CDR3 consists of 14 residues. Trimming cost V 6 bases and J 5 bases, with 12 bases left between them. CDR3 loop: CASNHGSNNSPLHF. CDR3 DNA: TGTGCCAGCAACCACGGGAGCAATAATTCACCCCTCCACTTT.

This clonotype was seen more than once but under ten times. The chain has TRBV9 and TRBJ1-2; 8 positions agree with TRBD1. Per the germline V gene, CDR1 is SGDLS and CDR2 is YYNGEE. The junction had 10 bases not matched to a gene; V was cut back by 4 bases and J by 8 bases. This CDR3 is built from 14 residues. CDR3 protein: CASSTPDRGIGYTF. The CDR3 nucleotides are TGTGCCAGCAGCACCCCCGACAGGGGTATCGGCTACACCTTC. Together with reference TRBV9 and TRBJ1-2, the CDR3 gives the full variable domain: DSGVTQTPKHLITATGQRVTLRCSPRSGDLSVYWYQQSLDQGLQFLIQYYNGEERAKGNILERFSAQQFPDLHSELNLSSLELGDSALYFCASSTPDRGIGYTFGSGTRLTVV.

This chain connects TRBV6-1 to TRBJ2-3; tentative D call: TRBD2 (7 bases). Trimming took 6 bases from V and 1 from J, leaving 14 bases between them. This CDR3 spans 15 amino acids. Germline loops: CDR1 MNHNS, CDR2 SASEGT. The CDR3 DNA is TGTGCCAGCAGCTCACTAGGGGGGGGCACAGATACGCAGTATTTT. This encodes CASSSLGGGTDTQYF.

This clonotype was detected many times. The rearrangement joins TRBV20-1 to TRBJ2-7; 9 positions agree with TRBD1. Germline CDR1 is DFQATT and CDR2 is SNEGSKA (reference sequence). The CDR3 sequence is 12 residues long. Losses at the gene ends were 6 bases for V and 1 base for J; bases not matched to a gene: 1. The chain's CDR3 is CSAGTGSYEQYF. CDR3 coding DNA: TGCAGTGCCGGGACAGGGTCCTACGAGCAGTACTTC.

The rearrangement joins TRBV7-9 to TRBJ2-7, with D maybe TRBD2 (5 bases). The CDR3 sequence is 14 residues long. CDR1 and CDR2 from the germline V gene are SEHNR and FQNEAQ (reference sequence). The V end lost 1 base, the J end lost 0 bases, and 7 bases lay between the germline ends. CDR3 nucleotides: TGTGCCAGCAGCTTAGGAGGGCTCTCCTACGAGCAGTACTTC. It encodes CASSLGGLSYEQYF.

This clonotype was recorded many times. This sequence joins TRBV7-8 and TRBJ2-1; D may be TRBD1 (5 bases). The V end lost 3 bases, the J end lost 6 bases, and 12 bases lay between the germline ends. CDR1 and CDR2 from the germline V gene are SGHVS and FQNEAQ. The length of the CDR3 is 14 residues. In DNA, the CDR3 is TGTGCCAGCAGCTTCTCGGACATACGCAATGAGCAGTTCTTC. It codes for CASSFSDIRNEQFF.